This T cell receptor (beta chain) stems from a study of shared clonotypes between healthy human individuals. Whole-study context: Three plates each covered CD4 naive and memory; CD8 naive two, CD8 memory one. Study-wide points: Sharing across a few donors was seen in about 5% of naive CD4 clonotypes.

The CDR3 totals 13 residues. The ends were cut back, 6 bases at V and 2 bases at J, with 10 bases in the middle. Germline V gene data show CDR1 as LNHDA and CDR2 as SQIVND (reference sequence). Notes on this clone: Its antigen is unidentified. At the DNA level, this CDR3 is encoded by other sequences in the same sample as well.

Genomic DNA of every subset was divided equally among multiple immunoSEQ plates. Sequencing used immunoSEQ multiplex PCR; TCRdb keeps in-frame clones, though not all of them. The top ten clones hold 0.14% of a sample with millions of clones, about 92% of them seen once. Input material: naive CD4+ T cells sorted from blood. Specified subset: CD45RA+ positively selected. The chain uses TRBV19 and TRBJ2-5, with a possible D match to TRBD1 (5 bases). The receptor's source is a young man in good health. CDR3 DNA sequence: TGTGCCAGTAGCCGACAGACGCAAGAGACCCAGTACTTC. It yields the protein CASSRQTQETQYF.